This T cell receptor beta chain was profiled in a study of T cell responses to AZD1222 COVID-19 vaccine. Findings of the study overall: Researchers report vaccine-associated CD4 TCRs spanning spike, with dominance at 160-218 and 743-854.

As regards this clone: The antigen remains undetermined.

Libraries were prepared by immunoSEQ multiplex PCR; TCRdb keeps only in-frame clonotypes and omits some of them. Of tens of thousands of clones listed, about nine tenths were seen once; the top ten hold about 25%. The junction had 2 bases not matched to a gene; V was cut back by 2 bases and J by 5 bases. The germline gives CDR1 KGHSH, CDR2 LQKENI. This CDR3 has 13 residues. Samples with a second dose at about 4 or about 12 weeks were pooled together. Sequenced material: peripheral blood, taken 28 days after the second AZD1222 dose. This clonotype was obtained from an adult who received the AZD1222 COVID-19 vaccine. The rearrangement links TRBV18 to TRBJ2-7, with 8 bases matching TRBD1. The CDR3 DNA sequence: TGTGCCAGCTCACCAACGACAGGGGACGAGCAGTACTTC. This translates into CASSPTTGDEQYF.